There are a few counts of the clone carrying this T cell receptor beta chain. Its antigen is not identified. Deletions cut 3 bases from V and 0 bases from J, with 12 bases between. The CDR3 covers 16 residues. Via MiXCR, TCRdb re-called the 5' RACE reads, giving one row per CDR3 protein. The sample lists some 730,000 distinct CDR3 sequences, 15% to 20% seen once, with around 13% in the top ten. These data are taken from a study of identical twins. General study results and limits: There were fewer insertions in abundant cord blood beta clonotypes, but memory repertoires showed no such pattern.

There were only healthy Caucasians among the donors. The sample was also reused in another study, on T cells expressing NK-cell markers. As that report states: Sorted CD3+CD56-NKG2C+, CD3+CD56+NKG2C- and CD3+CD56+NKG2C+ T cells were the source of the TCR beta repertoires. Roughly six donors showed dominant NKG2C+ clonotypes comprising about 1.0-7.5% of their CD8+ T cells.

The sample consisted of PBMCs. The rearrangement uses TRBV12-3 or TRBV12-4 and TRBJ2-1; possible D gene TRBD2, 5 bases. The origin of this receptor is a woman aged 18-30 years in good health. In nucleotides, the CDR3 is TGTGCCAGCAGTTTGTGGCGGGCCCTCTCCTACAATGAGCAGTTCTTC. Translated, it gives CASSLWRALSYNEQFF.